This T cell receptor (beta chain) was sequenced during a study of T cell responses to AZD1222 COVID-19 vaccine. Whole-study results and caveats: Spike-specific TCR breadth and depth grew following two AZD1222 doses. Among AZD1222 vaccinees, only six were seropositive at baseline.

The CDR3 runs 14 residues. Germline V lookup: CDR1 MNHEY, CDR2 SVGAGI. V lost 2 bases, J lost 7 bases, and 13 bases lay in between. Produced via immunoSEQ multiplex PCR; TCRdb's table is partial and in-frame only. The sample includes around 100,000 clones, 90% to 95% of them seen just once. The sample holds a few counts of this clone. Its target is not known. The clonotype comes from an adult in good health. The chain employs TRBV6-5 and TRBJ2-3; no clear D gene. The source material was peripheral blood, sampled on day 0 of AZD1222 vaccination. As DNA, the CDR3 is TGTGCCAGCAGTTACGGGAAGGCAGCTAATACGCAGTATTTT. This translates into CASSYGKAANTQYF.